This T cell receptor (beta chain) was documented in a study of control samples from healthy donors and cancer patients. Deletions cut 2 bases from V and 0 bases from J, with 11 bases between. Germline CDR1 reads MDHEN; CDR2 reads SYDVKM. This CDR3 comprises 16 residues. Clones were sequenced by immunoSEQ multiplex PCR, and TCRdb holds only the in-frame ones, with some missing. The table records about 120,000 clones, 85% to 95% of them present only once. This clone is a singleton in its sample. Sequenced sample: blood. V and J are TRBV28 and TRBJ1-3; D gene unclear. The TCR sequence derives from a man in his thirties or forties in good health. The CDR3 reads CASSLGPVSSGNTIYF. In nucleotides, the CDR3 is TGTGCCAGCAGTTTAGGGCCGGTTTCCTCTGGAAACACCATATATTTT.